Shown below are 5 T cell receptor beta chains from a single sample sequenced in a study of control samples from healthy donors and cancer patients. Using immunoSEQ multiplex PCR, the repertoire was profiled, and TCRdb retains in-frame clones only, with some absent. This repertoire shows some 90,000 clones, approximately 90% found once; its top ten account for over 1%. The sequencing sample was made of blood. These receptors were obtained from a woman in her 50s in good health.

The chain is built from TRBV4-2 and TRBJ2-2; TRBD2 agrees at 14 bases. Germline loops: CDR1 LGHNA, CDR2 YNFKEQ. Trimming took 2 bases from V and 7 from J; bases not matched to a gene: 15. This CDR3 has 20 residues. CDR3 region: CASSQSTAPTSGGAFGELFF. The CDR3 nucleotides read TGTGCCAGCAGCCAATCTACGGCCCCGACTAGCGGGGGGGCCTTCGGGGAGCTGTTTTTT.

V is TRBV9 and J is TRBJ2-5; perhaps TRBD1 as D (5 bases). The V gene lost 0 bases and the J gene lost 5 bases, with 8 bases spanning the gap. The CDR3 length is 13 residues. CDR1 SGDLS and CDR2 YYNGEE come from the germline V gene. The CDR3 sequence is CASSVAGRETQYF. As DNA, the CDR3 is TGTGCCAGCAGCGTAGCAGGGCGGGAGACCCAGTACTTC.

V and J are TRBV28 and TRBJ1-6; 10 bases line up with TRBD1. The V segment lost 7 bases and the J segment 6 bases; nucleotides outside the gene matches: 6. CDR3 length: 15 amino acids. Germline CDR1 MDHEN, CDR2 SYDVKM. The CDR3 reads CASIAGTGANSPLHF. CDR3 bases: TGTGCCAGCATCGCCGGGACAGGGGCTAATTCACCCCTCCACTTT.

This clone was picked up one time. The chain recombines TRBV7-8 with TRBJ2-2, with D uncertain. Germline lookup yields CDR1 SGHVS and CDR2 FQNEAQ. This CDR3 has 13 residues. Trimming shortened V by 5 bases and J by 5 bases, and 9 bases separated the two germline ends. CDR3 sequence: CASSLTRTGELFF. For the CDR3, the DNA is TGTGCCAGCAGCCTTACTCGAACCGGGGAGCTGTTTTTT. The full variable domain, completed using reference TRBV7-8 and TRBJ2-2, is GAGVSQSPRYKVAKRGQDVALRCDPISGHVSLFWYQQALGQGPEFLTYFQNEAQLDKSGLPSDRFFAERPEGSVSTLKIQRTQQEDSAVYLCASSLTRTGELFFGEGSRLTVL.

The CDR3, as DNA: TGTGCCACCAGCAGGGCGGGGACGGGCGGTCAGCCCCAGCATTTT. Translated: CATSRAGTGGQPQHF. J is TRBJ1-5 and V is TRBV15; D might be TRBD1 (5 bases). V lost 3 bases, J lost 6 bases, and 15 bases lay in between. The CDR3 totals 15 residues. Germline lookup yields CDR1 LNHNV and CDR2 YYDKDF (reference sequence).